These T cell receptor beta chains were read from a single sample in a study of siplizumab effects on memory and regulatory T cells. Clones were sequenced by immunoSEQ multiplex PCR, and TCRdb holds only the in-frame ones, with some missing. Of 100,000 to 120,000 clones listed, around 90% are singletons. Sequencing was performed on CD4+ T cells sorted from blood. The receptors derive from a human donor in good health. Each CDR3 is given with its conserved first and last residue. The D gene is left open where the match is weak.

TRBJ2-1,TRBD1,TRBV18,CASSPGTGGNEQFF,TGTGCCAGCTCACCCGGGACAGGGGGTAATGAGCAGTTCTTC
TRBJ2-7,NA,TRBV5-1,CASSLGDAGGNLYEQYF,TGCGCCAGCAGCTTGGGGGACGCGGGTGGGAACCTTTACGAGCAGTACTTC
TRBJ2-1,TRBD2,TRBV27,CASSPGLAGGSEQFF,TGTGCCAGCAGTCCGGGACTAGCGGGGGGTTCGGAGCAGTTCTTC
TRBJ1-5,NA,TRBV2,CASSRYSNQPQHF,TGTGCCAGCAGCAGGTATAGCAATCAGCCCCAGCATTTT
TRBJ1-6,NA,TRBV14,CASSLFEGTNSPLHF,TGTGCCAGCAGCCTCTTTGAGGGAACCAATTCACCCCTCCACTTT
TRBJ2-1,NA,TRBV18,CASSYDMAGISYNEQFF,TGTGCCAGCTCCTACGATATGGCGGGGATATCCTACAATGAGCAGTTCTTC
TRBJ2-1,NA,TRBV27,CASSWDPLDYEQFF,TGTGCCAGCAGTTGGGACCCCCTCGATTATGAGCAGTTCTTC
TRBJ1-1,NA,TRBV9,CASSVGRNTEAFF,TGTGCCAGCAGCGTGGGCCGGAACACTGAAGCTTTCTTT
TRBJ2-7,NA,TRBV5-1,CASSLAGWPYEQYF,TGCGCCAGCAGCCTGGCAGGGTGGCCCTACGAGCAGTACTTC
TRBJ2-3,TRBD2,TRBV15,CATSRDSGSYRTDTQYF,TGTGCCACCAGCAGAGATAGCGGGTCTTACCGCACAGATACGCAGTATTTT